Reported below is one T cell receptor beta chain. The target antigen is unknown. The sample originates from a study of cytomegalovirus exposure and HLA in healthy donors. General study results and limits: Investigators reported 150 to 200 TCR beta chains as tied to cytomegalovirus. Reports state that TCR beta sequences accurately predicted most subjects' HLA-A and HLA-B alleles. TCR beta chain V- and J-gene trimming was linked, in a later analysis, to a missense variant in DCLRE1C.

PCR employed 60 Vbeta and 13 Jbeta primers. As processed by the authors: The count from a later analysis was tens of millions of unique TCR beta chains, some 10 million of them shared. Sequenced by immunoSEQ multiplex PCR; TCRdb stores in-frame clones only, minus some. V, J and clone size reflect that table, while D and trimming were determined from the DNA. Here the sample table reports 80,000 to 100,000 clones. This CDR3 is built from 14 residues. Between the trimmed V and J ends, which lost 3 bases and 0 bases, there was a span of 3 bases. CDR1 is SNHLY and CDR2 is FYNNEI in the germline V gene. Sequenced sample: PBMCs. The source is a middle-aged man in good health and CMV-seropositive. The rearrangement joins TRBV2 to TRBJ2-6; D remains ambiguous. The CDR3 loop is CASSDISGANVLTF. CDR3 nucleotide sequence: TGTGCCAGCAGTGACATCTCTGGGGCCAACGTCCTGACTTTC.